The 30 T cell receptor beta chains below come from one sample, sequenced in a study of Ad26.COV2.S vaccination and SARS-CoV-2 variants. TCRdb's copy holds only in-frame clones and misses some; the assay was immunoSEQ multiplex PCR. The sample has some 290,000 clones; around four fifths are singletons. Treatment denoted: 15 to 20 received Ad26.COV2.S at low or high dose, single or two shots; several received placebo; per-sample allocation not given. The study sampled participants on day 63 after the first vaccine or placebo injection. The specimen comprised peripheral blood, sampled in a trial of Ad26.COV2.S vaccine versus placebo. The receptors come from a person between 18 and 65 years old who received the Ad26.COV2.S COVID-19 vaccine or a placebo.

CDR3 protein: CASSARTGRRGTGELFF. CDR3 coding DNA: TGTGCCAGCAGTGCAAGGACAGGCCGACGGGGAACCGGGGAGCTGTTTTTT. The chain links TRBV6-1 to TRBJ2-2; 7 bases line up with TRBD1. Per germline, CDR1 MNHNS and CDR2 SASEGT. V trimming: 4 bases; J trimming: 5 bases; junction bases outside the gene matches: 13. The CDR3 extends over 17 amino acids.

In DNA, the CDR3 is TGTGCCAGCAGTTTTGCCGCTGGCGAGCAGTACTTC. Protein: CASSFAAGEQYF. This chain uses TRBV28 with TRBJ2-7; D not certain. Trimming removed 3 bases from V and 6 bases from J, with 9 bases in between. This CDR3 has 12 residues. CDR1 MDHEN and CDR2 SYDVKM come from the germline V gene.

The CDR3 protein is CASSQTRTDSGNTIYF. The CDR3 nucleotides are TGTGCCAGCAGTCAGACTCGGACTGACTCTGGAAACACCATATATTTT. The rearrangement links TRBV2 to TRBJ1-3, with D unclear. Germline V lookup: CDR1 SNHLY, CDR2 FYNNEI. Deletions cut 5 bases from V and 0 bases from J, with 14 bases between. The CDR3 extends over 16 amino acids.

This sequence joins TRBV18 and TRBJ2-5; D not resolved. Trimming pared 1 base from V and 2 bases from J, leaving 5 bases between. This CDR3 region has 13 residues. Germline CDR1 and CDR2: KGHSH and LQKENI. This CDR3 reads CASSPLRQETQYF. As DNA, the CDR3 is TGTGCCAGCTCACCACTTAGGCAAGAGACCCAGTACTTC.

The V call is TRBV6-6, the J call TRBJ1-1; 7 positions match TRBD1. V lost 0 bases to trimming and J lost 10 bases; unmatched junction nucleotides: 2. Germline CDR1 MNHNY, CDR2 SVGAGI (reference sequence). The CDR3 is 12 amino acids. The CDR3 region is CASSYSEGAAFF. The CDR3 region has the DNA TGTGCCAGCAGTTACTCGGAGGGGGCAGCTTTCTTT.

This rearrangement joins TRBV7-3 to TRBJ1-2, with 9 bases fitting TRBD1. This CDR3 is 14 amino acids long. The germline V gene has CDR1 SGHTA and CDR2 FQGTGA. Trimming cost V 5 bases and J 4 bases; bases outside gene matches: 5. The CDR3 reads CASSPDRGSYGYTF. In DNA form, the CDR3 reads TGTGCCAGCAGCCCGGACAGGGGAAGCTATGGCTACACCTTC.

The V call is TRBV5-6, the J call TRBJ2-6, with 8 positions matching TRBD1. The CDR3 is 19 amino acids. Per germline, CDR1 SGHDT and CDR2 YYEEEE. Trimming cost V 0 bases and J 2 bases; bases outside gene matches: 10. In DNA, the CDR3 is TGTGCCAGCAGCTTGGGGCGAGGACAGGGAGAGACTGGGGCCAACGTCCTGACTTTC. Amino acid sequence: CASSLGRGQGETGANVLTF.

The chain couples TRBV18 to TRBJ1-2; the D is unclear. Germline V gene sequence: CDR1 KGHSH, CDR2 LQKENI. This CDR3 comprises 13 residues. The V end was cut by 4 bases, the J end by 7 bases, with 13 bases between. CDR3: CASSLKADGGYTF. In DNA, the CDR3 is TGTGCCAGCTCACTCAAGGCCGACGGTGGCTACACCTTC.

The chain couples TRBV6-5 to TRBJ2-7; 9 bases align to TRBD1. Trimming took 5 bases from V and 3 from J; bases not matched to a gene: 5. Germline V gene sequence: CDR1 MNHEY, CDR2 SVGAGI. The CDR3 loop spans 14 amino acids. The CDR3 coding sequence is TGTGCCAGCAGTCCCAGGACAGGGGACTACGAGCAGTACTTC. This encodes CASSPRTGDYEQYF.

This chain links TRBV6-4 with TRBJ1-1; D call uncertain. Trimming pared 0 bases from V and 11 bases from J, leaving 13 bases between. Looked up from germline, CDR1 is MRHNA and CDR2 is SNTAGT. There are 13 residues in the CDR3. CDR3 protein: CASSDSIKGKAFF. The CDR3 DNA reads TGTGCCAGCAGTGACTCGATCAAGGGTAAGGCTTTCTTT.

This chain joins TRBV7-9 and TRBJ1-4, with a weak D call TRBD1 (5 bases). V lost 2 bases to trimming and J lost 5 bases, with 18 bases between them. CDR3 size: 17 residues. Germline CDR1 and CDR2: SEHNR and FQNEAQ (reference sequence). CDR3 amino acids: CASSLSVVQGVNEKLFF. The CDR3 bases are TGTGCCAGCAGCTTATCAGTGGTTCAGGGTGTCAATGAAAAACTGTTTTTT.

V gene TRBV24-1 combines with J gene TRBJ2-3; 9 bases map to TRBD1. Germline CDR1 and CDR2: KGHDR and SFDVKD. The CDR3 contains 16 residues. With V trimmed by 4 bases and J by 4 bases, 8 bases remained unmatched. CDR3 region: CATSETGQGSADTQYF. CDR3 sequence (DNA): TGTGCCACCAGTGAAACGGGACAGGGTAGCGCAGATACGCAGTATTTT.

As to this clone: The identical CDR3 is also encoded by other nucleotide sequences in the sample. In DNA form, the CDR3 reads TGTGCCAGCTCACCCCCTACAGATACGCAGTATTTT. Protein sequence: CASSPPTDTQYF. The rearrangement links TRBV18 to TRBJ2-3, with no clear D. V was shortened by 3 bases and J by 3 bases, with 4 bases between the two germline ends. The CDR3 has 12 residues. CDR1 is KGHSH, CDR2 LQKENI, per germline.

The J gene is TRBJ1-1, the V gene TRBV5-1; D gene unclear. The CDR3 contains 15 residues. Germline V gene sequence: CDR1 SGHRS, CDR2 YFSETQ. Deletions cut 4 bases from V and 3 bases from J, with 16 bases between. This CDR3 reads CASSPVIRGDTEAFF. The CDR3 DNA follows: TGCGCCAGCAGCCCGGTCATCCGTGGGGACACTGAAGCTTTCTTT.

This chain links TRBV23-1 with TRBJ2-7; 7 bases agree with TRBD1. Being an ORF, TRBV23-1 has a function that is uncertain. J gave up 0 bases and V 2 bases, and 7 bases lay outside the gene matches. The CDR3 loop spans 16 amino acids. The CDR3 bases are TGCGCCAGCAGTCAAACCGGGACAGCCTACTCCTACGAGCAGTACTTC. This gives the protein CASSQTGTAYSYEQYF.

This chain connects TRBV5-4 to TRBJ1-1; D remains ambiguous. The length of the CDR3 is 15 residues. Germline V lookup: CDR1 SGHNT, CDR2 YYREEE (reference sequence). V gave up 4 bases and J gave up 0 bases, with 13 bases separating them. CDR3: CASSPSGVLNTEAFF. CDR3 coding DNA: TGTGCCAGCAGCCCGAGTGGGGTCCTGAACACTGAAGCTTTCTTT. The full variable domain, rest sourced from reference TRBV5-4 and TRBJ1-1, is ETGVTQSPTHLIKTRGQQVTLRCSSQSGHNTVSWYQQALGQGPQFIFQYYREEENGRGNFPPRFSGLQFPNYSSELNVNALELDDSALYLCASSPSGVLNTEAFFGQGTRLTVV.

V and J are TRBV5-6 and TRBJ1-1; D is possibly TRBD1 (5 bases). The CDR3 runs 16 residues. V lost 4 bases and J lost 0, with 16 bases in between. CDR1 SGHDT and CDR2 YYEEEE come from the germline V gene. The CDR3 region is CASSGATRAMNTEAFF. The CDR3 DNA is TGTGCCAGCAGCGGGGCAACACGAGCTATGAACACTGAAGCTTTCTTT.

The chain has TRBV6-1 and TRBJ2-7; 9 nucleotides line up with TRBD2. The CDR3 length is 14 residues. Germline-derived CDR1 and CDR2 are MNHNS and SASEGT. V shed 3 bases, J shed 5 bases, and the junction held 5 bases outside the gene matches. CDR3 nucleotides: TGTGCCAGCAGTGAGTCTAGCGGGGCACACGAGCAGTACTTC. Amino acids: CASSESSGAHEQYF.

The chain couples TRBV4-1 to TRBJ2-3; TRBD2 matches 11 bases. There are 17 residues in the CDR3. After removal of 4 bases from V and 3 bases from J, the junction contained 9 bases not matched to a gene. Per the germline V gene, CDR1 is MGHRA and CDR2 is YSYEKL. CDR3 sequence: CASSPGPTSGITDTQYF. The DNA of the CDR3 is TGCGCCAGCAGCCCGGGTCCGACTAGCGGGATAACAGATACGCAGTATTTT.

The V and J genes are TRBV19 and TRBJ1-5; 9 bases agree with TRBD1. The CDR3 spans 14 residues. The germline V gene has CDR1 LNHDA and CDR2 SQIVND (reference sequence). J was trimmed by 5 bases and V by 7 bases; bases with no gene match: 6. Here the CDR3 DNA reads TGTGCCAGTACACAGGGGGCGCGGGATCAGCCCCAGCATTTT. The encoded protein is CASTQGARDQPQHF.

The chain links TRBV6-5 to TRBJ1-1; the match to TRBD1 covers 8 bases. The CDR3 has 13 amino acids. The ends lost 4 bases at V and 6 bases at J; junction bases unmatched: 4. The germline CDR1 and CDR2 sequences are MNHEY and SVGAGI. DNA for the CDR3: TGTGCCAGCAGTTGGACAGGGACCCCTGAAGCTTTCTTT. This encodes CASSWTGTPEAFF.

The chain has TRBV19 and TRBJ2-6, with 7 bases lining up with TRBD1. The CDR3 runs 18 residues. Unmatched junction bases numbered 8, after V lost 1 base and J lost 2 bases. Germline V gene lookup returns CDR1 LNHDA and CDR2 SQIVND (reference sequence). CDR3 sequence: CASSIAGQVKAGANVLTF. DNA of the CDR3: TGTGCCAGTAGTATAGCTGGACAGGTGAAAGCTGGGGCCAACGTCCTGACTTTC.

V usage is TRBV6-1 and J usage is TRBJ1-1; a possible D gene is TRBD1 (6 bases). The V end was cut by 3 bases, the J end by 1 base, with 12 bases between. This CDR3 is 15 amino acids long. Germline CDR1 MNHNS, CDR2 SASEGT. The CDR3 spells CASSDPGTPNTEAFF. The CDR3 DNA reads TGTGCCAGCAGTGATCCCGGGACACCGAACACTGAAGCTTTCTTT.

The table lists this clone with a few counts. J is TRBJ1-1 and V is TRBV9, with D tentatively TRBD1 (5 bases). There are 14 residues in the CDR3. Germline CDR1 reads SGDLS; CDR2 reads YYNGEE. Trimming cost V 7 bases and J 3 bases, with 16 bases left between them. CDR3 residues: CASSDTGGYTEAFF. The DNA for the CDR3 is TGTGCCAGCTCCGACACCGGGGGATACACTGAAGCTTTCTTT.

V is TRBV12-3 or TRBV12-4 and J is TRBJ2-7; D is tentatively TRBD1 or TRBD2 (6 bases each). Trimming pared 7 bases from V and 9 bases from J, leaving 19 bases between. CDR3 size: 13 residues. The CDR3 DNA reads TGTGCCAGCAACACCGGGGGCAGGGGAGTGCAGTACTTC. It encodes CASNTGGRGVQYF.

The chain has TRBV5-6 and TRBJ2-3; a possible D gene is TRBD1 (6 bases). The CDR3 is 15 amino acids. Trimming took 4 bases from V and 4 from J, leaving 16 bases between them. Germline V gives CDR1 SGHDT, CDR2 YYEEEE. The CDR3 reads CASSPNQGPPDTQYF. In nucleotides, the CDR3 is TGTGCCAGCAGCCCCAATCAGGGGCCGCCAGATACGCAGTATTTT.

CDR3 DNA: TGTGCCAGCAGCTTAAGGCACGAGCAGTACTTC. This encodes CASSLRHEQYF. The V call is TRBV7-9, the J call TRBJ2-7; unclear D gene. V lost 2 bases and J lost 5, with 4 bases in between. Germline CDR1 and CDR2: SEHNR and FQNEAQ (reference sequence). The CDR3 runs to 11 residues.

The chain combines TRBV27 with TRBJ1-2, with 8 bases that match TRBD1. V shed 4 bases and J 8 bases; nucleotides not matched to a gene: 9. The CDR3 has 14 amino acids. In germline, CDR1 is MNHEY, CDR2 SMNVEV (reference sequence). CDR3 DNA: TGTGCCAGCAGTTCGGACAGGGAGGGGAGGGGCTACACCTTC. Encoded protein: CASSSDREGRGYTF.

In its sample, this clone was seen once. V and J are TRBV7-2 and TRBJ1-2, with a tentative D call TRBD1 (5 bases). V was shortened by 1 base and J by 2 bases, with 5 bases between the two germline ends. This CDR3 comprises 13 residues. Per germline, CDR1 SGHTA and CDR2 FQGNSA. CDR3 loop: CASSLGQNYGYTF. The CDR3 nucleotides are TGTGCCAGCAGCTTAGGACAGAACTATGGCTACACCTTC.

The chain joins TRBV29-1 to TRBJ2-5; a possible D gene is TRBD1 (5 bases). The length of the CDR3 is 13 residues. The germline V and J ends were trimmed by 2 bases and 4 bases, with 11 bases remaining between them. The germline gives CDR1 SQVTM, CDR2 ANQGSEA. CDR3 sequence (DNA): TGCAGCGTTGAATGGACACCGAGAGAGACCCAGTACTTC. Protein: CSVEWTPRETQYF.